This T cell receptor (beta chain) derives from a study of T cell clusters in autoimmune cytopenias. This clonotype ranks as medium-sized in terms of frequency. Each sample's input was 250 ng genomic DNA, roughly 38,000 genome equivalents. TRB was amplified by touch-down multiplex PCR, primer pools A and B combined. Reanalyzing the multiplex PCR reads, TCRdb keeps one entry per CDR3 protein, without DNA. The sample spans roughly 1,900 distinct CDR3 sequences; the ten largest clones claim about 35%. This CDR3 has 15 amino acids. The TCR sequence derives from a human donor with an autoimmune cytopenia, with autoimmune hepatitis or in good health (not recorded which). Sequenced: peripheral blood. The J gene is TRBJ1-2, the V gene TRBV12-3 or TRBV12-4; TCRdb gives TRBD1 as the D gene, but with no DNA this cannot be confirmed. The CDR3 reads CASSLVTGSFYGYTF.